This is a list of T cell receptor beta chains from one sample in a study of blood T cells in healthy people across ages. Each CDR3 protein gets one entry after TCRdb re-called the 5' RACE reads with MiXCR. Among roughly 1 million distinct CDR3 sequences listed, less than 25% were seen once. The sample was also linked to a second study, of T cells of mothers and their children.

The sample consisted of blood. All receptors come from a girl aged 2 to 10 in good health. CDR3s include the opening cysteine and the closing phenylalanine or tryptophan. Not every row has a clone size; where given, it reads once, few, many or a size class.

size	length	J	V	CDR3
few	12	TRBJ2-1	TRBV7-3	CASSFPPGEQFF
NA	12	TRBJ2-3	TRBV2	CASSVGIDTQYF
NA	14	TRBJ1-2	TRBV7-9	CASSLDVAVDGYTF
NA	16	TRBJ2-1	TRBV11-2	CASSLNNPSSYNEQFF
NA	17	TRBJ1-4	TRBV20-1	CSARGLADRGTNEKLFF
few	16	TRBJ2-3	TRBV20-1	CSARGTSGGRGDTQYF
few	12	TRBJ1-2	TRBV5-4	CASSLGAYGYTF
few	17	NA	TRBV9	CASSVGTGASPTYEQYF
NA	14	TRBJ2-7	TRBV12-3/TRBV12-4	CASSLVGDGNEQYF
NA	10	TRBJ1-1	TRBV6-6	CASSLREVFF
NA	16	TRBJ2-4	TRBV12-3/TRBV12-4	CASRPDRGEAKNIQYF
few	17	TRBJ1-4	TRBV28	CASSPSLLGMANEKLFF
NA	13	TRBJ2-5	TRBV10-3	CAIGAVAQETQYF
few	11	TRBJ1-5	TRBV28	CASCDGQPQHF
few	17	TRBJ2-3	TRBV4-1	CASSLPSGRSSTDTQYF
NA	18	TRBJ2-6	TRBV27	CASSLRGRQISGANVLAF
NA	16	TRBJ2-1	TRBV15	CATSIVLHSNYNEQFF
NA	18	TRBJ2-7	TRBV5-1	CASSLFLQGARSSYEQYF
NA	15	TRBJ2-1	TRBV4-1	CASSQDSRYFNEQFF
few	14	NA	TRBV20-1	CSARTPSGSYEQYF
many	13	TRBJ2-5	TRBV20-1	CSATLGGLETQYF
few	13	TRBJ2-3	TRBV2	CASKEGEADTQYF
few	16	TRBJ2-1	TRBV6-5	CASSHGVAGVLVEQFF
NA	14	NA	TRBV29-1	CSAGLAGGDGEQFF
NA	17	TRBJ1-3	TRBV12-3/TRBV12-4	CASSFEDVLSSGNTIYF
few	18	TRBJ2-5	TRBV28	CASSFVLAGRSGRETQYF
NA	15	TRBJ2-5	TRBV15	CATSREDSKQETQYF
many	14	TRBJ2-6	TRBV29-1	CSVAGSSGANVLTF
NA	18	TRBJ2-2	TRBV3-1	CASSQNIRGPIGTGELFF
few	13	TRBJ2-1	TRBV20-1	CSARGGPGNEQFF
NA	12	TRBJ1-1	TRBV2	CASHLLNTEAFF
NA	15	TRBJ2-1	TRBV7-3	CASSLQPIANNEQFF
few	18	TRBJ2-4	TRBV21-1	CASPKVILGGRTKNIQYF
NA	14	TRBJ2-7	TRBV28	CASRWTGGPYEQYF
NA	15	TRBJ1-1	TRBV4-3	CASSLGGWGNTEAFF
NA	15	TRBJ2-2	TRBV5-1	CASSLGLSVTGELFF
few	13	TRBJ2-7	TRBV7-2	CASSLDERGASDF
few	10	TRBJ2-5	TRBV29-1	CSGERETQYF
few	12	TRBJ2-2	TRBV24-1	CATSGGPGELFF
NA	14	TRBJ2-1	TRBV9	CASSAGGGRNEQFF
few	16	TRBJ1-5	TRBV28	CASSSLGPYSNQPQHF
NA	14	TRBJ2-1	TRBV29-1	CSATKLAAYNEQFF
NA	13	NA	TRBV6-5	CASSYSSRDEQFF
few	13	TRBJ1-4	TRBV2	CASKQGWNEKLFF
few	16	TRBJ2-7	TRBV7-2	CASSLVISGRPYEQYF
NA	17	NA	TRBV11-3	CASSPPTGRIFTYEQYF